This entry describes one T cell receptor (beta chain). This sample is part of a study of blood T cell repertoires in COVID-19. Study-level background: Nucleic acid was either cDNA or gDNA, and it came from T cells, B-cell-depleted T cells, or PBMCs.

Sequencing used immunoSEQ multiplex PCR; TCRdb keeps in-frame clones, though not all of them. The top ten clones hold approximately 4% of a sample with roughly 140,000 clones, approximately 84% of them seen once. Enrollees, about 18 to 90 years old, lived in some 24 US areas. Germline loops: CDR1 SGHDT, CDR2 YYEEEE. J lost 2 bases, V lost 5 bases, and 6 bases had no gene match. The CDR3 loop spans 15 amino acids. The chain links TRBV5-6 to TRBJ2-7; 11 bases match TRBD1. This TCR came from a man in his fifties or sixties in a cohort exposed to, infected with or recovered from COVID-19 (not recorded which). The material sequenced was PBMCs or T cells enriched from blood (not recorded which). The CDR3 protein is CASSLPGQGAYEQYF. The DNA for the CDR3 is TGTGCCAGCAGTTTACCGGGACAGGGGGCCTACGAGCAGTACTTC.